This T cell receptor (beta chain) was documented in a study of CD8+ T cells in alopecia areata. About the research overall: Patients remained on tofacitinib for 6 to 18 months and then went 6 months without it. Study findings and constraints: Mouse data revealed clearer TCR sharing than patient data did, a gap possibly tied to HLA.

The treatment denotes: oral pan-JAK inhibitor, 5-10 mg twice daily. Lesional scalp punch biopsies and peripheral blood were collected from alopecia areata patients. Researchers picked out CD4+ and CD8+ T cells from PBMCs by sorting. Germline loops: CDR1 SGHDN, CDR2 FVKESK. The CDR3 sequence is 14 residues long. Deletions cut 1 base from V and 0 bases from J, with 6 bases between. Comments on this clone: Its antigen is not known.

RNA, once extracted, was reverse transcribed into cDNA for use as the sequencing template. Using immunoSEQ multiplex PCR, the repertoire was profiled, and TCRdb retains in-frame clones only, with some absent. There are around 190,000 clones in the sample; around 66% occur only once, and more than 3.5% lies in the top ten. The chain carries TRBV14 and TRBJ1-2; no firm D call. Sequenced here: CD4+ T cells sorted from blood, sampled at week 4, from a patient treated with tofacitinib. This TCR was recovered from a human donor with alopecia areata. The CDR3 DNA reads TGTGCCAGCAGCCAAGTCGGCTCTAACTATGGCTACACCTTC. Its translation is CASSQVGSNYGYTF. Drawing the rest from reference TRBV14 and TRBJ1-2, the complete variable domain is EAGVTQFPSHSVIEKGQTVTLRCDPISGHDNLYWYRRVMGKEIKFLLHFVKESKQDESGMPNNRFLAERTGGTYSTLKVQPAELEDSGVYFCASSQVGSNYGYTFGSGTRLTVV.